This T cell receptor beta chain is drawn from a study of T-cell reconstitution after alpha-beta-depleted transplantation in children. The CDR3 is 11 amino acids. The V gene's germline CDR1 is SGHDN and CDR2 FVKESK. The V end lost 2 bases, the J end lost 11 bases, and 9 bases lay between the germline ends. For TCRbeta, the library was prepared with unique molecular identifiers. TCRdb analysed the PCR reads with MiXCR anew, one entry per CDR3 protein. The sample lists approximately 250,000 distinct CDR3 sequences, roughly a quarter occurring once. Points on this clonotype: Its antigen remains unknown.

Study-wide results and caveats: Newly produced T cells mostly accounted for T-cell counts and diversity one year post-transplant. Several hundred graft clones that had expanded were reportedly the source of alpha-beta T cells about two months after transplant.

The material was PBMCs, obtained before TCRalphabeta/CD19-depleted stem cell transplant. This clonotype was sampled from a girl aged 2-10 years with Fanconi anemia, due to receive a stem cell transplant. The V call is TRBV14, the J call TRBJ1-1; D is unclear. The CDR3 protein is CASSQQPRAFF. The CDR3, as DNA: TGTGCCAGCAGCCAACAACCCCGGGCTTTCTTT.